This T cell receptor beta chain was recorded in a study of a mutant IDH1 vaccine in newly diagnosed glioma. This sample's time point: baseline, week 1 (first vaccination visit). The treatment denotes: pre-vaccination baseline after standard-of-care therapy. Data came from immunoSEQ multiplex PCR; TCRdb stores just in-frame clones and leaves some out. The sample carries about 88,000 clones, around 80% recorded once. A single count supports this clone. The origin of this receptor is a man aged 35 to 55 with glioma. Some clones in this sample may be carry-over from other donors' samples. Sequenced material: PBMCs, taken from a glioma patient treated with radiotherapy, temozolomide or both.

CDR3 DNA sequence: TGTGCCAGCTTTCGGGGATCCTTAGACTATGGCTACACCTTC. Amino acids: CASFRGSLDYGYTF. This sequence joins TRBV2 and TRBJ1-2; D gene uncertain. Germline V lookup: CDR1 SNHLY, CDR2 FYNNEI. The CDR3 has 14 amino acids. The V gene lost 8 bases and the J gene lost 3 bases, with 16 bases spanning the gap. Using reference TRBV2 and TRBJ1-2 for the parts outside the CDR3, the full variable domain is EPEVTQTPSHQVTQMGQEVILRCVPISNHLYFYWYRQILGQKVEFLVSFYNNEISEKSEIFDDQFSVERPDGSNFTLKIRSTKLEDSAMYFCASFRGSLDYGYTFGSGTRLTVV.